What follows are 28 T cell receptor beta chains derived from one specimen sequenced in a study of blood T cells in healthy people across ages. The use of a sample-barcoded 5' primer and a J-beta primer mix characterized a second PCR of roughly 7 to 11 cycles. TCRdb re-derived calls from the 5' RACE reads in MiXCR, one entry per CDR3 protein. The sample gives 600,000 to 1,000,000 distinct CDR3 sequences, 58% of which show up once; approximately 20% is in the top ten. The sequenced material came from blood. Receptors originate from a young man in good health.

The J gene is TRBJ2-5, the V gene TRBV29-1, with TRBD2 identical over 8 bases. The CDR3 loop spans 12 amino acids. V was clipped by 7 bases and J by 11 bases; unmatched bases: 12. Germline V gene sequence: CDR1 SQVTM, CDR2 ANQGSEA. The DNA of the CDR3 is TGCAGCGGCGGGACTAGGGGTGGTGAGCAGTACTTC. As protein: CSGGTRGGEQYF.

Only a few counts were recorded for this clonotype. V is TRBV29-1 and J is TRBJ2-3; 12 bases fit TRBD2. The V segment lost 3 bases and the J segment 3 bases; nucleotides outside the gene matches: 4. Germline V lookup: CDR1 SQVTM, CDR2 ANQGSEA. CDR3 length: 15 amino acids. CDR3 sequence reads: CSVDGLAGITDTQYF. CDR3 coding DNA: TGCAGCGTTGACGGACTAGCGGGAATAACAGATACGCAGTATTTT.

The V gene is TRBV20-1, the J gene TRBJ2-7; D may be TRBD1 or TRBD2 (5 bases each). TRBJ2-5 explains the end of the DNA better; the J call may be wrong. CDR1 DFQATT and CDR2 SNEGSKA come from the germline V gene (reference sequence). The CDR3 is 16 residues long. The CDR3 DNA is TGCAGTGCTAGAGACCTCGTTCGGGGCCGACAAGAGACCCAGTACTTC. Its translation is CSARDLVRGRQETQYF.

The chain employs TRBV27 and TRBJ1-4, with TRBD1 matching over 9 bases. The J segment lost 7 bases and the V segment lost 6 bases, leaving 6 bases of the junction unmatched. CDR1 MNHEY and CDR2 SMNVEV come from the germline V gene (reference sequence). This CDR3 has 14 amino acids. The chain's CDR3 is CASSTGGAVEKLFF. The CDR3 DNA reads TGTGCCAGCAGCACAGGGGGCGCGGTTGAAAAACTGTTTTTT.

The rearrangement links TRBV20-1 to TRBJ1-2; 10 nucleotides align to TRBD1. The CDR3 loop spans 13 amino acids. V shed 5 bases and J 4 bases; nucleotides not matched to a gene: 4. Germline lookup yields CDR1 DFQATT and CDR2 SNEGSKA (reference sequence). The CDR3 loop reads CSAGQGGAYGYTF. CDR3 DNA sequence: TGCAGTGCTGGACAGGGGGGCGCCTATGGCTACACCTTC.

This chain connects TRBV29-1 to TRBJ2-7, with TRBD2 identical over 11 bases. Germline loops: CDR1 SQVTM, CDR2 ANQGSEA. V lost 6 bases and J lost 7; bases outside the gene matches: 14. The CDR3 has 15 residues. DNA of the CDR3: TGCAGCGTACTCGGGACTAGCGGTTTTTACAATGAGCAGTACTTC. Amino acids: CSVLGTSGFYNEQYF.

Ten or more counts support this clonotype. The chain employs TRBV27 and TRBJ2-1; no firm D call. CDR1 and CDR2 (germline): MNHEY, SMNVEV (reference sequence). This CDR3 comprises 13 residues. Trimming stripped 5 bases from V and 9 bases from J, with 14 bases between. In DNA, the CDR3 is TGTGCCAGCAGTAGCTCTCCCCTGAGTGAGCAGTTCTTC. Its protein is CASSSSPLSEQFF.

This clonotype has only a few counts. The J gene is TRBJ2-1, the V gene TRBV7-2; D may be TRBD2 (5 bases). There are 14 residues in the CDR3. In germline, CDR1 is SGHTA, CDR2 FQGNSA. The V end was cut by 0 bases, the J end by 10 bases, with 13 bases between. The CDR3: CASSLAWVSEEQFF. In nucleotides, the CDR3 is TGTGCCAGCAGCTTAGCCTGGGTTAGCGAGGAGCAGTTCTTC.

This rearrangement joins TRBV4-1 to TRBJ1-2; D uncertain. Germline CDR1 MGHRA, CDR2 YSYEKL. The CDR3 sequence is 15 residues long. Trimming shortened V by 1 base and J by 7 bases, and 16 bases separated the two germline ends. The CDR3, as DNA: TGCGCCAGCAGCCAAGGCGACGGTCCCCTAGGTGGCTACACCTTC. It specifies CASSQGDGPLGGYTF.

V gene TRBV19 combines with J gene TRBJ2-6; D remains unclear. Germline V gives CDR1 LNHDA, CDR2 SQIVND (reference sequence). This CDR3 region has 13 residues. V shed 5 bases and J shed 5 bases, with 7 bases lying between them. In DNA, the CDR3 is TGTGCCAGTAGTCTTCCCAGGGCCAACGTCCTGACTTTC. Translated: CASSLPRANVLTF.

This clonotype came up a few times. The rearrangement uses TRBV7-9 and TRBJ2-5; 8 positions agree with TRBD2. This CDR3 is built from 18 residues. Germline-derived CDR1 and CDR2 are SEHNR and FQNEAQ (reference sequence). V was pared by 7 bases and J by 2 bases, with 18 bases of the junction left unmatched. The CDR3 DNA reads as TGTGCCAGCACCCGTACCCATGGGGCTAGCGGGCTACAAGAGACCCAGTACTTC. Translation gives CASTRTHGASGLQETQYF.

The chain combines TRBV6-2 or TRBV6-3 with TRBJ2-1; D gene uncertain. The germline V gene has CDR1 MNHEY and CDR2 SVGEGT. This CDR3 spans 13 amino acids. V was pared by 7 bases and J by 8 bases, with 15 bases between. The CDR3 DNA reads as TGTGCCAGCATGTTAGGGAAACATGATGAGCAGTTCTTC. It translates to CASMLGKHDEQFF.

The CDR3: CASTWGTGRSYEQYF. CDR3 DNA: TGTGCCAGTACGTGGGGGACAGGGCGCTCCTACGAGCAGTACTTC. The V and J genes are TRBV25-1 and TRBJ2-7, with 9 bases fitting TRBD1. Germline values: CDR1 MGHDK, CDR2 SYGVNS. There are 15 residues in the CDR3. Trimming removed 9 bases from V and 0 bases from J; junction bases left unmatched: 9.

This chain uses TRBV9 with TRBJ1-6; D uncertain. The CDR3 covers 14 residues. The germline V and J ends were trimmed by 5 bases and 5 bases, with 11 bases remaining between them. Germline values: CDR1 SGDLS, CDR2 YYNGEE. As DNA, the CDR3 is TGTGCCAGCAGACCGGACGTTAATAATTCACCCCTCCACTTT. Translating gives CASRPDVNNSPLHF.

The V gene is TRBV18, the J gene TRBJ2-3; TRBD1 matches 7 bases. This CDR3 region has 16 residues. CDR1 is KGHSH, CDR2 LQKENI, per germline. V shed 3 bases, J shed 3 bases, and the junction held 9 bases outside the gene matches. The CDR3 loop reads CASSPTRDRVTDTQYF. In DNA, the CDR3 is TGTGCCAGCTCACCGACCCGGGACAGAGTAACAGATACGCAGTATTTT.

V is TRBV20-1 and J is TRBJ2-5; 7 nucleotides match TRBD2. Trimming cost V 6 bases and J 3 bases; bases outside gene matches: 7. This CDR3 is built from 13 residues. Germline assignment: CDR1 DFQATT and CDR2 SNEGSKA (reference sequence). DNA of the CDR3: TGCAGTGCCCCCACCCTAGCGGAAGAGACCCAGTACTTC. Translating gives CSAPTLAEETQYF.

This chain joins TRBV3-1 and TRBJ2-7, with D perhaps TRBD1 or TRBD2 (6 bases each). This CDR3 contains 16 residues. Per germline, CDR1 LGHDT and CDR2 YNNKEL (reference sequence). V lost 6 bases to trimming and J lost 0 bases, with 18 bases between them. The CDR3 loop reads CASSPVGGPSSYEQYF. CDR3 coding DNA: TGTGCCAGCAGTCCGGTCGGGGGCCCCAGCTCCTACGAGCAGTACTTC.

V and J are TRBV5-1 and TRBJ2-5; D is perhaps TRBD1 or TRBD2 (5 bases each). V dropped 0 bases and J dropped 2 bases, with 20 bases sitting between them. Looked up from germline, CDR1 is SGHRS and CDR2 is YFSETQ. The CDR3 length is 18 residues. The CDR3: CASSLGGRSGRGQETQYF. For the CDR3, the DNA is TGCGCCAGCAGCTTGGGGGGACGTTCCGGTCGGGGTCAAGAGACCCAGTACTTC.

V usage is TRBV29-1 and J usage is TRBJ2-5; D may be TRBD2 (5 bases). This CDR3 is 12 amino acids long. The V and J ends lost 4 bases and 1 base respectively, with 7 bases between them. Germline V CDR1 and CDR2: SQVTM, ANQGSEA. Here the CDR3 reads CSVVSGQETQYF. The DNA of the CDR3 is TGCAGCGTTGTAAGCGGCCAAGAGACCCAGTACTTC.

This clonotype has more than one count but fewer than ten. The chain combines TRBV20-1 with TRBJ2-7; TRBD1 is a possible D gene (6 bases). Trimming left V 2 bases short and J 5 bases short, with 13 bases between. Germline CDR1 reads DFQATT; CDR2 reads SNEGSKA (reference sequence). CDR3 size: 13 residues. CDR3 amino acids: CSARFGQIHEQYF. The CDR3 region has the DNA TGCAGTGCTAGATTCGGACAGATACACGAGCAGTACTTC.

The chain employs TRBV27 and TRBJ1-6; no definite D call. The CDR3 length is 14 residues. Germline V CDR1 and CDR2: MNHEY, SMNVEV (reference sequence). Trimming shortened V by 6 bases and J by 0 bases, and 6 bases separated the two germline ends. The CDR3 bases are TGTGCCAGCAGAATGGGCTCCTATAATTCACCCCTCCACTTT. This translates into CASRMGSYNSPLHF.

The chain links TRBV28 to TRBJ2-7, with TRBD1 matching over 10 bases. Germline trimming cut 6 bases from V and 5 bases from J; bases unmatched to any gene: 13. The CDR3 runs to 16 residues. The germline gives CDR1 MDHEN, CDR2 SYDVKM. The CDR3 coding sequence is TGTGCCAGCAGCCGCCCTAGACAGGGGGCTATTCACGAGCAGTACTTC. As protein: CASSRPRQGAIHEQYF.

This chain links TRBV9 with TRBJ1-2; tentatively, D is TRBD1 (6 bases). Germline CDR1 is SGDLS and CDR2 is YYNGEE. This CDR3 contains 13 residues. Trimming left V 9 bases short and J 2 bases short, with 14 bases between. In DNA form, the CDR3 reads TGTGCCACCTCGGGGGCGGACAACTATGGCTACACCTTC. Protein: CATSGADNYGYTF.

Concerning this clonotype: One junction end disagrees with the germline gene, perhaps due to a read error. The chain recombines TRBV7-3 with TRBJ1-1; 9 nucleotides match TRBD1. The CDR3 has 14 amino acids. CDR1 SGHTA and CDR2 FQGTGA come from the germline V gene. CDR3 region: CASSVQGADTGAFF. Written as DNA, the CDR3 is TGTGCCAGCAGCGTACAGGGGGCGGACACTGGAGCTTTCTTT. Combining the CDR3 with reference TRBV7-3 and TRBJ1-1 gives the whole variable domain GAGVSQTPSNKVTEKGKYVELRCDPISGHTALYWYRQSLGQGPEFLIYFQGTGAADDSGLPNDRFFAVRPEGSVSTLKIQRTERGDSAVYLCASSVQGADTGAFFGQGTRLTVV.

The chain couples TRBV11-2 to TRBJ2-7, with 7 bases aligning to TRBD1. Germline CDR1 SGHAT, CDR2 FQNNGV. The CDR3 totals 14 residues. V shed 3 bases and J 2 bases; nucleotides not matched to a gene: 4. The CDR3 DNA is TGTGCCAGCAGCTTCTGGGACAGACCCTACGAGCAGTACTTC. Residues: CASSFWDRPYEQYF. The full variable domain, its missing parts supplied by reference TRBV11-2 and TRBJ2-7, is EAGVAQSPRYKIIEKRQSVAFWCNPISGHATLYWYQQILGQGPKLLIQFQNNGVVDDSQLPKDRFSAERLKGVDSTLKIQPAKLEDSAVYLCASSFWDRPYEQYFGPGTRLTVT.

This clonotype is a singleton in its sample. The chain joins TRBV5-6 to TRBJ2-1; 11 bases match TRBD2. Trimming removed 3 bases from V and 3 bases from J; junction bases left unmatched: 8. CDR3 length: 17 residues. CDR1 and CDR2 (germline): SGHDT, YYEEEE. Written as DNA, the CDR3 is TGTGCCAGCAGCTGGAGACTAGCGGGGACTCGCTACAATGAGCAGTTCTTC. Translating it yields CASSWRLAGTRYNEQFF.

The CDR3 DNA sequence: TGTGCCAGCAGCACTTCTCCGACAAGCTACGAGCAGTACTTC. Translation: CASSTSPTSYEQYF. The chain is built from TRBV28 and TRBJ2-7; D is ambiguous. Germline lookup yields CDR1 MDHEN and CDR2 SYDVKM. V lost 6 bases to trimming and J lost 3 bases, with 15 bases between them. The CDR3 runs 14 residues.

The CDR3 DNA reads as TGCGCCAGCAGCCAAGAAGACAGGTTCGGCGAGCAGTACTTC. Its protein product is CASSQEDRFGEQYF. The chain couples TRBV4-3 to TRBJ2-7, with a possible D match to TRBD1 (6 bases). CDR1 is LGHNA, CDR2 YSLEER, per germline. CDR3 length equals 14 residues. Trimming left V 0 bases short and J 6 bases short, with 12 bases between.